Included here is one T cell receptor (beta chain) sequence, with context. The antigen this receptor binds is unknown. Nothing much larger sits one base from this clone, and base qualities are not available. The trim is 1 base for V and 4 bases for J, with a gap of 8 bases between the germline ends. CDR1 and CDR2 were assigned from the germline V gene (reference sequence) as SEHNR and FQNEAQ. From cysteine to phenylalanine, the CDR3 is 14 amino acids long. Only the CDR3 DNA stays, 42 bases, in frame from base 1. The sample is drawn from a study of blood T cell repertoires in COVID-19 (TCRdb year 2020). Regarding the complete study: The collaborator samples originated in the United States, Italy and Spain and spanned the acute and convalescent phases of COVID-19. The material from the prospective study consisted of cDNA or gDNA derived from T cells, B-cell-depleted T cells, or PBMCs. The dataset comprised deeply sampled blood TCRbeta repertoires from subjects exposed to, actively infected with, or recovered from COVID-19. The repertoires were released in a freely available public database meant as a resource for research on the immune response to SARS-CoV-2. Samples came from the ongoing ImmuneRACE study (first 160 participants) plus 1,254 subjects from 6 global collaborators. Sample metadata almost always included a de-identified subject ID, COVID-19 status, age in years and sex. Where available, HLA class I and class II types were obtained from metadata supplied by the sample provider rather than from assay-based typing.

Collaborating institutions collected whole blood in K2EDTA tubes following their own protocols. Collaborator samples were shipped for TCRbeta analysis as frozen whole blood, isolated PBMCs, or DNA extracted from either sample type. The immunoSEQ Assay, a bias-controlled multiplex PCR, was used to amplify TCRbeta CDR3 regions from genomic DNA. Regarding the original processing steps: Within the assay, amplification of reference gene primers was used to estimate how many nucleated cells each sample contained. To quantify the absolute abundance of each unique TCRbeta CDR3 rearrangement, sequence reads were collapsed and filtered. For each sample, productive Simpson clonality was calculated as the square root of Simpson's diversity index over productive rearrangements. This is the immuneACCESS table as TCRdb keeps it, with only in-frame sequences that have V and J called. A part of the clones is gone; compared with another copy, unresolved V genes explain less than half, and the rest is unexplained. V and J calls and clone size follow that table, whereas D and trimming were derived from the DNA. This sample lists 180,000 or so clones; 90% were detected once. The biggest ten clones account for approximately 0.64% of the sample.

Study-level results and caveats: How much clinical and demographic metadata was included differed by source and by participant, and the metadata was provided uncurated.

This sequence was found in a man aged 45-65 years with acute or convalescent COVID-19. The sample consisted of peripheral blood. The V gene is TRBV7-9 and the J gene is TRBJ1-3; D gene: possibly TRBD1, on 6 matching bases. The encoded CDR3 is CASSLDRVGNTIYF. The sequenced DNA: TGTGCCAGCAGCTTAGACAGGGTCGGAAACACCATATATTTT.